This T cell receptor (beta chain) was captured by sequencing in a study of blood T cell repertoires in COVID-19. At the level of the study: Researchers got acute and convalescent COVID-19 samples from the United States, Italy and Spain. PBMCs, B-cell-depleted T cells, or T cells provided the cDNA or gDNA that made up the material.

This CDR3 spans 17 amino acids. CDR1 and CDR2 from the germline V gene are SGHVS and FQNEAQ. The V end was cut by 5 bases, the J end by 3 bases, with 22 bases between. TCRdb's copy holds only in-frame clones and misses some; the assay was immunoSEQ multiplex PCR. The sample lists tens of thousands of clones, just under 80% occurring once. The specimen sequenced was peripheral blood. The V and J genes are TRBV7-8 and TRBJ1-2; tentative D call: TRBD1 (6 bases). The source of this sequence is a man aged 70 or older with COVID-19, enrolled during active disease. The CDR3 loop reads CASSPRGSGGAHYGYTF. CDR3 DNA sequence: TGTGCCAGCAGCCCAAGGGGGAGTGGTGGGGCTCACTATGGCTACACCTTC.